This T cell receptor (beta chain) is drawn from a study of cytomegalovirus exposure and HLA in healthy donors. The ends were cut back, 3 bases at V and 4 bases at J, with 14 bases in the middle. This CDR3 has 15 residues. CDR1 KGHSH and CDR2 LQKENI come from the germline V gene. PCR used 60 Vbeta primers and 13 Jbeta primers. Authors' data handling: A later analysis counted 65 million to 80 million unique TCR beta chains, around 11 million shared. Produced via immunoSEQ multiplex PCR; TCRdb's table is partial and in-frame only. That table furnishes V, J and clone size, whereas the DNA furnished D and trimming. The table gives about 64,000 clones; the top ten clones make up around 3.6% of it.

Sequenced sample: PBMCs. This clonotype originated in a woman younger than 35 in good health and CMV-seronegative. This chain connects TRBV18 to TRBJ2-3, with a weak D call TRBD2 (5 bases). CDR3 in DNA: TGTGCCAGCTCACCGCCTCGGGGTGGAGCAGATACGCAGTATTTT. It is translated as CASSPPRGGADTQYF.